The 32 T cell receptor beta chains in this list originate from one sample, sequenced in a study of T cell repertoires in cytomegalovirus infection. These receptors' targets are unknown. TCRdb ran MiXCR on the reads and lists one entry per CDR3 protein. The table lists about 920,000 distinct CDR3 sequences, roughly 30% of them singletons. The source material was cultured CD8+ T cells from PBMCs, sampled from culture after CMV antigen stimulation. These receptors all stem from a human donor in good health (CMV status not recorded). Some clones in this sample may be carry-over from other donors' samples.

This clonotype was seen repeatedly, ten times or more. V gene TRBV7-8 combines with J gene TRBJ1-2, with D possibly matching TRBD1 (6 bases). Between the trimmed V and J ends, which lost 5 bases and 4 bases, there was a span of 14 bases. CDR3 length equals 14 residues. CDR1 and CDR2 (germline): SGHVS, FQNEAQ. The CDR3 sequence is CASSPVGGPYGYTF. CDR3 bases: TGTGCCAGCAGCCCAGTGGGGGGCCCCTATGGCTACACCTTC.

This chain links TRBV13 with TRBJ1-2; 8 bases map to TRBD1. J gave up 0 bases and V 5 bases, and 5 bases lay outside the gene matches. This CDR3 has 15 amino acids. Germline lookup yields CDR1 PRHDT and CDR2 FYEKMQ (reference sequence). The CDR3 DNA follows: TGTGCCAGCAGCCTAAACAGGGGGGCTAACTATGGCTACACCTTC. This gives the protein CASSLNRGANYGYTF.

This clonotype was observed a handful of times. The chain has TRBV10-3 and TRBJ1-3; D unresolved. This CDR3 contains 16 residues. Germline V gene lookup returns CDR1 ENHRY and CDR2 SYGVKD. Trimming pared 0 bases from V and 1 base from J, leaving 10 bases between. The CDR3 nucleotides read TGTGCCATCAGTGAGTCAGGTAGCGGATCTGGAAACACCATATATTTT. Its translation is CAISESGSGSGNTIYF.

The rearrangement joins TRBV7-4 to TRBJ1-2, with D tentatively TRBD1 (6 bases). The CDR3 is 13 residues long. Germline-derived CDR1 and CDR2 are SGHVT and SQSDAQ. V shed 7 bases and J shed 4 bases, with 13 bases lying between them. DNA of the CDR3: TGTGCCAGCAAAGGGGGTACCCTCTATGGCTACACCTTC. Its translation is CASKGGTLYGYTF.

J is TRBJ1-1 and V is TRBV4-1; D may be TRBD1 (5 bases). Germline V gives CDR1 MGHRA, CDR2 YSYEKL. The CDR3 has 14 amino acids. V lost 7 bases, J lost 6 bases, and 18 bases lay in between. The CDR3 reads CASTTGEGIAEAFF. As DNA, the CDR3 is TGCGCCAGCACCACCGGGGAGGGGATCGCTGAAGCTTTCTTT.

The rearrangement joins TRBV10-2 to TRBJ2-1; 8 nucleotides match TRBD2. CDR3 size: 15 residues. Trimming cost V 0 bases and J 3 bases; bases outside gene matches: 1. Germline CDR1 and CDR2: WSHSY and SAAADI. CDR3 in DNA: TGCGCCAGCAGTGAGTCTACTAGCGGCTACAATGAGCAGTTCTTC. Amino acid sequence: CASSESTSGYNEQFF.

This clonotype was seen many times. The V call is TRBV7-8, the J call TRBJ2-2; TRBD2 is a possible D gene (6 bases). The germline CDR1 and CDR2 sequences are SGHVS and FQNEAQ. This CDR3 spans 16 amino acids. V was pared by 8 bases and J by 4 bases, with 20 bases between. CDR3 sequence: CASGSKDSGFTGELFF. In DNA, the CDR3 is TGTGCCAGCGGTAGTAAGGATAGCGGATTCACCGGGGAGCTGTTTTTT.

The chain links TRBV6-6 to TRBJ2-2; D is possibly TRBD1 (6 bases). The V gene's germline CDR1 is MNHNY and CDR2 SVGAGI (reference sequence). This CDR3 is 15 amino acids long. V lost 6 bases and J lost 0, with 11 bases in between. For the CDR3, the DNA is TGTGCCAGCAGCCCAGGGGACGCGAACACCGGGGAGCTGTTTTTT. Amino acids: CASSPGDANTGELFF.

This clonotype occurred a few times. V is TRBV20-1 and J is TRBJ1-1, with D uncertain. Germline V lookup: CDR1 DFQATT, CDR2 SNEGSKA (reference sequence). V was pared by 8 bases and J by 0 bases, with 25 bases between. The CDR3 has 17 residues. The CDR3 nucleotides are TGCAGTTTTGGTGAACCGGAGGGAGCTAGTATGAACACTGAAGCTTTCTTT. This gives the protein CSFGEPEGASMNTEAFF.

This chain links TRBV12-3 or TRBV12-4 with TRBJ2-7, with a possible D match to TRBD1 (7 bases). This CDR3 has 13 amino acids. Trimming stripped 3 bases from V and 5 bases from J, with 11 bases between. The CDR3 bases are TGTGCCAGCAGTTTCAGGGGGGCCGACGAGCAGTACTTC. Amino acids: CASSFRGADEQYF.

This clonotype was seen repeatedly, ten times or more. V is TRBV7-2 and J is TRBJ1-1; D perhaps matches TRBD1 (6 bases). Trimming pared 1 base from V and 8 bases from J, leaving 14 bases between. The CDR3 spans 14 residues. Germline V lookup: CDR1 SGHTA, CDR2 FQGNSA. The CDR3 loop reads CASSLDRGALEAFF. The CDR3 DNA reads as TGTGCCAGCAGCTTAGATCGGGGGGCACTGGAAGCTTTCTTT.

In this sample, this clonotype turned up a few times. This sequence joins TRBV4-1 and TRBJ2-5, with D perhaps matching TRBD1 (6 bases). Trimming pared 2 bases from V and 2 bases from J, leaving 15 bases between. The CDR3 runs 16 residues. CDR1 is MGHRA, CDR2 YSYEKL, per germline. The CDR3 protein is CASSQQLTGNQETQYF. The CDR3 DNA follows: TGCGCCAGCAGCCAACAATTGACAGGAAATCAAGAGACCCAGTACTTC.

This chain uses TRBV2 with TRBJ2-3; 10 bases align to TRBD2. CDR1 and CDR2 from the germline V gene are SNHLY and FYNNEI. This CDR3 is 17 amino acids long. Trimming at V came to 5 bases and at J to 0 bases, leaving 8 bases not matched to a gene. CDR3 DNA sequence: TGTGCCAGCAGTCCCATGCTAGCGGGGGAAAGCACAGATACGCAGTATTTT. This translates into CASSPMLAGESTDTQYF.

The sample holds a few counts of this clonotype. The CDR3 nucleotides read TGTGCCAGCAGTTACTCGTACTTCGGGGAGACCCAGTACTTC. Protein product: CASSYSYFGETQYF. J is TRBJ2-5 and V is TRBV6-6; D is unresolved. Germline CDR1 MNHNY, CDR2 SVGAGI (reference sequence). The CDR3 sequence is 14 residues long. Between the trimmed V and J ends, which lost 0 bases and 5 bases, there was a span of 10 bases.

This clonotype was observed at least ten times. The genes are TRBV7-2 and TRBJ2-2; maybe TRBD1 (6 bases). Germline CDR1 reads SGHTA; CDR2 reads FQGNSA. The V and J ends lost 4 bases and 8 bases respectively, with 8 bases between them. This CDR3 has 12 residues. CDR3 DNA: TGTGCCAGCAGCTACACAGGGGGGGAGCTGTTTTTT. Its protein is CASSYTGGELFF.

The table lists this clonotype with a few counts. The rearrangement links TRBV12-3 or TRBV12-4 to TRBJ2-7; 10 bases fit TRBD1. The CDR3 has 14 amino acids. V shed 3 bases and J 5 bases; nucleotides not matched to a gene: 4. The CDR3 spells CASSLDRGFDEQYF. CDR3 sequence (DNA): TGTGCCAGCAGTTTGGACAGGGGGTTCGACGAGCAGTACTTC.

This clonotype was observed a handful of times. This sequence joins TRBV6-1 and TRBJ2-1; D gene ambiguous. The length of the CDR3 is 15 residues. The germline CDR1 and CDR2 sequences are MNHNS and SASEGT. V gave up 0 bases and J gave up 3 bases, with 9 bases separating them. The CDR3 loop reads CASSEAGTYYNEQFF. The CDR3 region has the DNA TGTGCCAGCAGTGAAGCGGGCACCTACTACAATGAGCAGTTCTTC.

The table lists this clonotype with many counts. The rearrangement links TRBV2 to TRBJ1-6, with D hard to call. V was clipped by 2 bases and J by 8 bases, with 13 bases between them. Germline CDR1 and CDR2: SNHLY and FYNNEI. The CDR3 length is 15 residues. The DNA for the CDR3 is TGTGCCAGCAGTGAATCTAATAACCTCTATTCACCCCTCCACTTT. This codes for CASSESNNLYSPLHF.

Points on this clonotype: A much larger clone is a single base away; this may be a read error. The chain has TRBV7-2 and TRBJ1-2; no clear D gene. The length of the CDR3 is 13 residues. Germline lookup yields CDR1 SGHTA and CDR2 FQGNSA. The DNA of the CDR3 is TGTGTCAGCAGCTTCACGAACGGGGTCGGCTACACCTTC. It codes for CVSSFTNGVGYTF.

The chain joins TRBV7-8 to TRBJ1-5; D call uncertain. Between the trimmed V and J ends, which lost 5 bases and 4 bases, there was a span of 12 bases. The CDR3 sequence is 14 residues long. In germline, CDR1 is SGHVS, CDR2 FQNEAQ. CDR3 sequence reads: CASSAVSGNQPQHF. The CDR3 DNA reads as TGTGCCAGCAGCGCCGTATCCGGGAATCAGCCCCAGCATTTT.

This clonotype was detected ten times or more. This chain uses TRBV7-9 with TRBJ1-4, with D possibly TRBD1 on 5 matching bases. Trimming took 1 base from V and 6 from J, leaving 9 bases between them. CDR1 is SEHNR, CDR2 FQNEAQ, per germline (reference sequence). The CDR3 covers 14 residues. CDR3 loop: CASSLVRDDEKLFF. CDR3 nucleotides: TGTGCCAGCAGCTTAGTCAGGGACGATGAAAAACTGTTTTTT.

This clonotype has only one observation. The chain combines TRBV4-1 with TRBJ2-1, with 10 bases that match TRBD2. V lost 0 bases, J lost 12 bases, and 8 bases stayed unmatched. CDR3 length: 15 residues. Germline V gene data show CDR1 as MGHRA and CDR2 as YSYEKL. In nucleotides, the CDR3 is TGCGCCAGCAGCCAAGACAGCGGGGGGGCTAGTGGGCAGTTCTTC. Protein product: CASSQDSGGASGQFF.

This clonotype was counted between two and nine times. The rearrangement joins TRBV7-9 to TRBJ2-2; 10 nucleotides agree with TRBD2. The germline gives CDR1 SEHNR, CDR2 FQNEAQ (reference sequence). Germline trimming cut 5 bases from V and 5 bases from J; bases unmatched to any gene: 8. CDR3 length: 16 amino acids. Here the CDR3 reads CASSPPGLARTGELFF. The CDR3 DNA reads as TGTGCCAGCAGCCCGCCGGGACTAGCGCGGACCGGGGAGCTGTTTTTT.

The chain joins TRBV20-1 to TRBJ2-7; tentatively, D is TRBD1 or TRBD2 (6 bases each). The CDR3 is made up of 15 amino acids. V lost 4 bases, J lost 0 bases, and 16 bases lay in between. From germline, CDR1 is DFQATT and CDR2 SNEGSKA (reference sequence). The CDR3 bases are TGCAGTGCTATACAGGGAGGTCCCCTCTCCTACGAGCAGTACGTC. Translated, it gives CSAIQGGPLSYEQYV.

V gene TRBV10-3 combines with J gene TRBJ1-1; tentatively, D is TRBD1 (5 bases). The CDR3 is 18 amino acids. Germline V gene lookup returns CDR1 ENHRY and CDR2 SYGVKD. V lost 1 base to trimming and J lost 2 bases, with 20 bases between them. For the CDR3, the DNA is TGTGCCATCAGTGAGTGGAAGGTCAGGGACGGATACAACACTGAAGCTTTCTTT. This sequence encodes CAISEWKVRDGYNTEAFF.

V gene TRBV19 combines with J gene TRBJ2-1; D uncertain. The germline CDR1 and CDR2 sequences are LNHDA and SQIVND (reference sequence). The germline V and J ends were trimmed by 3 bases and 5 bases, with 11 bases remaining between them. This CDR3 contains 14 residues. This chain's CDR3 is CASSIPNGHNEQFF. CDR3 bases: TGTGCCAGTAGTATTCCGAACGGACACAATGAGCAGTTCTTC. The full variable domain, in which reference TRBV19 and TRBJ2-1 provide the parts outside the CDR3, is DGGITQSPKYLFRKEGQNVTLSCEQNLNHDAMYWYRQDPGQGLRLIYYSQIVNDFQKGDIAEGYSVSREKKESFPLTVTSAQKNPTAFYLCASSIPNGHNEQFFGPGTRLTVL.

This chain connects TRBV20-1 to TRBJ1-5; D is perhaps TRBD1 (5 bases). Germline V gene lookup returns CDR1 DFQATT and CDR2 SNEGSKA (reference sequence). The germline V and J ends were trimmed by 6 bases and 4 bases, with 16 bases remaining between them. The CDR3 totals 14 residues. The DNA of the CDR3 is TGCAGTGCCTACGGGACGGATAGAAATCAGCCCCAGCATTTT. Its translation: CSAYGTDRNQPQHF.

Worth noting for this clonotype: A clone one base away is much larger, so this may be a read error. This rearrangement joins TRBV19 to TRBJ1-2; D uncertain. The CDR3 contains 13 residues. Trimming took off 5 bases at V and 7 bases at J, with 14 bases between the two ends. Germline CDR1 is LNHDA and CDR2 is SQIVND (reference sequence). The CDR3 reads CASSWASDCGYTF. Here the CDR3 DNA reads TGTGCCAGTAGTTGGGCGTCAGACTGTGGCTACACCTTC.

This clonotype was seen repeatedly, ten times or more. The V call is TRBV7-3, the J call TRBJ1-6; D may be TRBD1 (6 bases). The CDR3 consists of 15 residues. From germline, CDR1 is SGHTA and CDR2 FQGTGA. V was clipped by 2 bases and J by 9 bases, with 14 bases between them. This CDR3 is CASSLEGGVFSPLHF. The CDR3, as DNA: TGTGCCAGCAGCTTAGAGGGGGGAGTCTTTTCACCCCTCCACTTT.

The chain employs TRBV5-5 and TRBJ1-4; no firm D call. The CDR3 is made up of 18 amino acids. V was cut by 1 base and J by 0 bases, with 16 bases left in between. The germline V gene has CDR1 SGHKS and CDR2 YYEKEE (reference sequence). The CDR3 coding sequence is TGTGCCAGCAGCTTGTTGATGGGGTTTACTGCAACTAATGAAAAACTGTTTTTT. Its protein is CASSLLMGFTATNEKLFF.

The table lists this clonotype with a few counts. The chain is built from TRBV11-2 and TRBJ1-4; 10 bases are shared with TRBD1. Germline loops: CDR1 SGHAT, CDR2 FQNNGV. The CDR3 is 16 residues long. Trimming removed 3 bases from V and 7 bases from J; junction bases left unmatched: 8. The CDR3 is CASSFGQGGEGEKLFF. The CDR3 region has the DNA TGTGCCAGCAGCTTCGGACAGGGGGGAGAAGGTGAAAAACTGTTTTTT.

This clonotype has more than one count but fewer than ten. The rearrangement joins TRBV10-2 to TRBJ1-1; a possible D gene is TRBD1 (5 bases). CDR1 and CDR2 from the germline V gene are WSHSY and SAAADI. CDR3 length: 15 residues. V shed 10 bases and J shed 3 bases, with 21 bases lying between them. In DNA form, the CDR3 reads TGCGCCACCAAAAACCCCCAGGGAGGGTACACTGAAGCTTTCTTT. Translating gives CATKNPQGGYTEAFF.